The T cell receptor beta chain described here comes from a study of blood T cell repertoires in COVID-19. Across the whole study: Whether acute or convalescent, the COVID-19 samples came from the United States, Italy and Spain. Sample material is recorded as cDNA or gDNA derived from T cells, B-cell-depleted T cells, or PBMCs.

Study processing details: It was from reference gene primer amplification that nucleated cell counts were estimated. The assay was immunoSEQ multiplex PCR, and TCRdb's table has in-frame clones only and misses some. The DNA was the basis for D and trimming; V, J and clone size are from that table. The sample records some 100,000 clones, 75% to 90% being singletons. The origin of this receptor is a woman in her 70s with active or convalescent COVID-19. The sequenced material came from peripheral blood.

The CDR3 DNA reads TGTGCCAGTACGGGGATTTCCACCTTCACCTTC. Its protein product is CASTGISTFTF. The chain uses TRBV19 and TRBJ1-2; D remains ambiguous. Germline V lookup: CDR1 LNHDA, CDR2 SQIVND (reference sequence). This CDR3 comprises 11 residues. The V end was cut by 7 bases, the J end by 13 bases, with 16 bases between.